Sequencing of this T cell receptor beta chain was carried out in a study of T cell changes during pregnancy in multiple sclerosis (dated by TCRdb to the late 2010s). Turning to the overall study: The study looked at changes in the T cell repertoire across pregnancy in women with multiple sclerosis.

The library relied on the immunoSEQ multiplex PCR assay. Not all clones reach the TCRdb copy of this immuneACCESS table, which keeps in-frame sequences only. Checked studies attribute under half of the gap to unresolved V genes and leave the rest unexplained. Counted in this sample were tens of thousands of clones; approximately 89% of them appeared once. The ten biggest clones cover 0.95% of the sample. As to this clone: The target of this receptor is not known. Per-base quality was not reported, and no clone a single base away is much larger than it.

The sequence was collected from a female donor with multiple sclerosis, enrolled in a pregnancy study. Sequences were derived from peripheral blood, sampled before pregnancy.

Here the CDR3 is given as CASSRGGQPYEQYF. The bases read TGTGCCAGCAGTCGCGGGGGTCAACCCTACGAGCAGTACTTC. The chain joins TRBV27 to TRBJ2-7, with 7 junctional bases fitting TRBD2. The germline V gene (reference sequence) sets CDR1 to MNHEY and CDR2 to SMNVEV. Compared with germline, V lacks 5 bases and J lacks 2 bases; bases without a gene match: 6. Spanning cysteine to phenylalanine, the CDR3 consists of 14 amino acids. Solely the CDR3 DNA is kept, with 42 bases framed from the first base.